One and the same sample provided the 14 T cell receptor beta chains below, sequenced in a study of T cells in Graves' hyperthyroidism and ophthalmopathy. Regions amplified from RNA transcripts were the TCR beta CDR3 regions. First-round RT-PCR targeting the TCR CDR3 was performed with the HTBI primer set. TCRdb called the multiplex PCR reads again in MiXCR, with one record for every CDR3 protein. The table lists fewer than 650,000 distinct CDR3 sequences, roughly 15% of them singletons. What was sequenced was blood. These receptors came from a woman aged 40 to 50 with Graves' ophthalmopathy.

In its sample, this clonotype was seen many times. V usage is TRBV12-5 and J usage is TRBJ1-2; possibly TRBD1 for D (6 bases). CDR1 is LGHNT, CDR2 FRNRAP, per germline. This CDR3 has 14 amino acids. Trimming took 6 bases from V and 4 from J, leaving 15 bases between them. CDR3 in amino acids: CASGRQAKGYGYTF. As DNA, the CDR3 is TGTGCTAGTGGGCGACAGGCAAAGGGCTATGGCTACACCTTC.

The table lists this clonotype with many counts. The CDR3, as DNA: TGTGCCAGCAGTGACGACCCGACAGAGAACACTGAAGCTTTCTTT. Translated: CASSDDPTENTEAFF. The rearrangement joins TRBV6-1 to TRBJ1-1; possible D gene TRBD1, 5 bases. The CDR3 totals 15 residues. V lost 3 bases and J 1 base, leaving 12 bases between the germline ends. Germline V CDR1 and CDR2: MNHNS, SASEGT.

The chain employs TRBV28 and TRBJ2-2; 9 bases are a match to TRBD2. This CDR3 is 16 amino acids long. V shed 5 bases and J 1 base; nucleotides not matched to a gene: 5. The germline V gene has CDR1 MDHEN and CDR2 SYDVKM. The CDR3 DNA reads TGTGCCAGCAGTCATCGCGGGAGGGGGAACACCGGGGAGCTGTTTTTT. It codes for CASSHRGRGNTGELFF.

This clonotype was detected many times. The chain links TRBV7-6 to TRBJ1-1, with D perhaps matching TRBD1 (5 bases). The germline V gene encodes CDR1 SGHVS and CDR2 FNYEAQ. V gave up 6 bases and J gave up 1 base, with 21 bases separating them. CDR3 length equals 17 residues. CDR3: CASRPTSGTFENTEAFF. The CDR3 DNA reads as TGTGCCAGCAGACCGACATCGGGGACCTTCGAGAACACTGAAGCTTTCTTT.

This clonotype was picked up many times. The CDR3 bases are TGTGCCAGTAGCAGGGGTGGAGGGAACACTGAAGCTTTCTTT. Its translation: CASSRGGGNTEAFF. The chain links TRBV19 to TRBJ1-1; weak D call: TRBD1 (6 bases). V was trimmed by 6 bases and J by 1 base, leaving 12 bases between them. The CDR3 is made up of 14 amino acids. Germline assignment: CDR1 LNHDA and CDR2 SQIVND (reference sequence).

The chain uses TRBV11-2 and TRBJ2-5, with 11 bases lining up with TRBD2. V dropped 5 bases and J dropped 0; count of bases not matched to a gene: 5. The CDR3 has 16 residues. Germline-derived CDR1 and CDR2 are SGHAT and FQNNGV. CDR3 loop: CASSTGTSGYQETQYF. CDR3 sequence (DNA): TGTGCCAGCAGCACTGGGACTAGCGGTTACCAAGAGACCCAGTACTTC.

The sample holds many counts of this clonotype. The chain recombines TRBV24-1 with TRBJ1-5; 9 bases map to TRBD1. CDR1 is KGHDR, CDR2 SFDVKD, per germline. J was trimmed by 5 bases and V by 3 bases; bases with no gene match: 1. This CDR3 is built from 14 residues. DNA for the CDR3: TGTGCCACCAGTGATGGGACAGGGTATCAGCCCCAGCATTTT. This sequence encodes CATSDGTGYQPQHF.

In this sample, this clonotype turned up many times. The chain combines TRBV25-1 with TRBJ2-3; D gene uncertain. With 5 bases removed from V and 2 bases from J, the gap between germline ends came to 11 bases. Germline CDR1 MGHDK, CDR2 SYGVNS. This CDR3 comprises 14 residues. The CDR3 DNA is TGTGCCAGCAGTATAGGACGGTACACAGATACGCAGTATTTT. This gives the protein CASSIGRYTDTQYF. Filled out from reference TRBV25-1 and TRBJ2-3, the complete variable domain reads EADIYQTPRYLVIGTGKKITLECSQTMGHDKMYWYQQDPGMELHLIHYSYGVNSTEKGDLSSESTVSRIRTEHFPLTLESARPSHTSQYLCASSIGRYTDTQYFGPGTRLTVL.

In its sample, this clonotype was seen many times. V and J are TRBV5-1 and TRBJ2-2; D gene unclear. The CDR3 length is 15 residues. Trimming stripped 2 bases from V and 4 bases from J, with 12 bases between. CDR1 and CDR2 from the germline V gene are SGHRS and YFSETQ. CDR3 sequence reads: CASSLLGLPTGELFF. The CDR3 DNA is TGCGCCAGCAGCTTATTAGGCCTTCCCACCGGGGAGCTGTTTTTT.

The J gene is TRBJ2-4, the V gene TRBV7-9; possibly TRBD2 for D (5 bases). Deletions cut 4 bases from V and 3 bases from J, with 10 bases between. Germline V lookup: CDR1 SEHNR, CDR2 FQNEAQ (reference sequence). The CDR3 sequence is 14 residues long. The CDR3 loop is CASSSSLGKNIQYF. For the CDR3, the DNA is TGTGCCAGCAGCTCTAGCTTAGGCAAAAACATTCAGTACTTC.

This clonotype has a handful of counts. This chain uses TRBV4-1 with TRBJ2-7; 11 positions agree with TRBD2. The CDR3 contains 17 residues. Germline CDR1 MGHRA, CDR2 YSYEKL. J gave up 2 bases and V 0 bases, and 6 bases lay outside the gene matches. The CDR3 here is CASSQEPTSGSPYEQYF. As DNA, the CDR3 is TGCGCCAGCAGCCAAGAGCCCACTAGCGGGAGTCCCTACGAGCAGTACTTC.

This clonotype was counted ten times or more. A read error may produce the germline difference seen at one junction end. V and J are TRBV7-9 and TRBJ2-7; 11 bases are a match to TRBD2. CDR3 size: 14 residues. In germline, CDR1 is SEHNR, CDR2 FQNEAQ (reference sequence). The DNA for the CDR3 is TGTGCCAACAGCTTGGGGACTAGCGGCTACGAGCAGTACTTC. Protein sequence: CANSLGTSGYEQYF.

This chain links TRBV14 with TRBJ1-2; maybe TRBD1 (5 bases). There are 16 residues in the CDR3. Germline values: CDR1 SGHDN, CDR2 FVKESK. V was cut by 1 base and J by 7 bases, with 19 bases left in between. CDR3 bases: TGTGCCAGCAGCCAAGTACTAGGACAAGGAGGGGCTGGCTACACCTTC. This encodes CASSQVLGQGGAGYTF.

The CDR3 reads CSVDDRRGVTEAFF. The CDR3 DNA reads as TGCAGCGTTGATGATAGGCGAGGGGTCACTGAAGCTTTCTTT. This chain links TRBV29-1 with TRBJ1-1; perhaps TRBD1 as D (5 bases). V lost 3 bases to trimming and J lost 4 bases, with 15 bases between them. Per germline, CDR1 SQVTM and CDR2 ANQGSEA. The CDR3 covers 14 residues.